These 27 T cell receptor beta chains were all obtained from the same sample, sequenced in a study of graft-versus-host responses after intestinal transplantation. For these receptors, no antigen is known. The table came from immunoSEQ multiplex PCR; TCRdb's copy has only in-frame clones and leaves some out. The repertoire holds 130,000 or so clones, with around 90% as singletons. The source was unstimulated CD4+ T cells sorted from spleen or lymph node cells, collected before intestinal transplant. The receptors were sampled from a human donor who received an intestinal transplant.

The CDR3 reads CASSSARGRTYNEQFF. The DNA for the CDR3 is TGTGCCAGCAGTTCCGCCCGGGGGAGGACCTACAATGAGCAGTTCTTC. This sequence joins TRBV27 and TRBJ2-1; D perhaps matches TRBD2 (6 bases). The CDR3 contains 16 residues. Trimming took 4 bases from V and 2 from J, leaving 15 bases between them. Germline CDR1 is MNHEY and CDR2 is SMNVEV (reference sequence).

This clone was observed a few times. The chain is built from TRBV15 and TRBJ2-7, with 9 bases that match TRBD1. CDR1 is LNHNV and CDR2 is YYDKDF in the germline V gene (reference sequence). The V segment lost 5 bases and the J segment 0 bases; nucleotides outside the gene matches: 2. This CDR3 region has 14 residues. The CDR3 region is CATSSTGGSYEQYF. In DNA, the CDR3 is TGTGCCACCAGCTCGACAGGGGGCTCCTACGAGCAGTACTTC.

The rearrangement uses TRBV7-2 and TRBJ1-1; a weak D match, TRBD1 (6 bases). V shed 1 base and J shed 4 bases, with 13 bases lying between them. The CDR3 spans 15 residues. The germline CDR1 and CDR2 sequences are SGHTA and FQGNSA. CDR3 coding DNA: TGTGCCAGCAGCTTAGTTGCAGGGGCCATCACTGAAGCTTTCTTT. Translating gives CASSLVAGAITEAFF.

The chain has TRBV9 and TRBJ2-3; 9 bases fit TRBD2. Germline V CDR1 and CDR2: SGDLS, YYNGEE. This CDR3 comprises 17 residues. V lost 4 bases and J lost 4; bases outside the gene matches: 13. CDR3 sequence (DNA): TGTGCCAGCAGCCTGACCCCCTCTAGCGGGAAAGCAGATACGCAGTATTTT. Its translation is CASSLTPSSGKADTQYF.

This chain connects TRBV6-5 to TRBJ1-4; 7 bases align to TRBD1. CDR1 and CDR2 (germline): MNHEY, SVGAGI. J gave up 7 bases and V 3 bases, and 8 bases lay outside the gene matches. The CDR3 has 15 amino acids. In DNA, the CDR3 is TGTGCCAGCAGTTATACAGGGGCGGGAAGTGAAAAACTGTTTTTT. Protein product: CASSYTGAGSEKLFF.

V and J are TRBV18 and TRBJ2-1; D is uncertain. V lost 3 bases and J lost 6, with 9 bases in between. Per the germline V gene, CDR1 is KGHSH and CDR2 is LQKENI. This CDR3 spans 13 amino acids. The CDR3 region has the DNA TGTGCCAGCTCACCCTTCGCTTCCAATGAGCAGTTCTTC. Protein product: CASSPFASNEQFF. The whole variable domain, filled in from reference TRBV18 and TRBJ2-1, reads NAGVMQNPRHLVRRRGQEARLRCSPMKGHSHVYWYRQLPEEGLKFMVYLQKENIIDESGMPKERFSAEFPKEGPSILRIQQVVRGDSAAYFCASSPFASNEQFFGPGTRLTVL.

This chain links TRBV6-5 with TRBJ1-4; D unclear. This CDR3 spans 11 amino acids. Trimming cost V 7 bases and J 10 bases, with 10 bases left between them. Germline assignment: CDR1 MNHEY and CDR2 SVGAGI. Here the CDR3 reads CASTNPGKLFF. CDR3 DNA: TGTGCCAGCACTAACCCCGGAAAACTGTTTTTT.

V and J are TRBV18 and TRBJ2-1; D is possibly TRBD1 (5 bases). The CDR3 has 13 residues. Germline CDR1 reads KGHSH; CDR2 reads LQKENI. Deletions cut 3 bases from V and 9 bases from J, with 12 bases between. CDR3 nucleotides: TGTGCCAGCTCACCCGGTGTACAGGTTGAGCAGTTCTTC. Its protein is CASSPGVQVEQFF.

The rearrangement uses TRBV11-2 and TRBJ2-5; 12 bases fit TRBD2. Trimming took 4 bases from V and 4 from J; bases not matched to a gene: 13. CDR1 and CDR2 (germline): SGHAT, FQNNGV. CDR3 length: 18 residues. The CDR3 is CASSSGGLAGARGETQYF. The CDR3 DNA reads as TGTGCCAGCAGCTCAGGGGGACTAGCGGGTGCTAGGGGAGAGACCCAGTACTTC. Full variable domain (outside the CDR3, taken from reference TRBV11-2 and TRBJ2-5): EAGVAQSPRYKIIEKRQSVAFWCNPISGHATLYWYQQILGQGPKLLIQFQNNGVVDDSQLPKDRFSAERLKGVDSTLKIQPAKLEDSAVYLCASSSGGLAGARGETQYFGPGTRLLVL.

The chain uses TRBV9 and TRBJ2-3; D remains ambiguous. Germline CDR1 SGDLS, CDR2 YYNGEE. The V end was cut by 0 bases, the J end by 0 bases, with 11 bases between. The CDR3 length is 16 residues. CDR3 residues: CASSVVGAFSTDTQYF. The CDR3 nucleotides read TGTGCCAGCAGCGTAGTAGGCGCTTTTAGCACAGATACGCAGTATTTT.

On this clone itself: The DNA is left out, because the CDR3 cannot be placed on it with certainty; the CDR3 is given as TCRdb lists it. The rearrangement links TRBV12-2 to TRBJ2-5; TRBD2, the table's D call, was not compared with the DNA. TRBV12-2 constitutes a pseudogene. The CDR3 is 17 residues long, counting both termini. The CDR3 is CASRLVGLGIPQETQYF.

V and J are TRBV10-3 and TRBJ2-1, with TRBD2 identical over 11 bases. V shed 5 bases, J shed 5 bases, and the junction held 5 bases outside the gene matches. Germline CDR1 ENHRY, CDR2 SYGVKD. The length of the CDR3 is 15 residues. The CDR3 region is CAISIAGGLHNEQFF. In nucleotides, the CDR3 is TGTGCCATCAGTATAGCGGGAGGGCTCCACAATGAGCAGTTCTTC.

The CDR3 DNA reads as TGTGCCAGCAGTTACGCGGGGGCCTCAGAGACCCAGTACTTC. This codes for CASSYAGASETQYF. The chain uses TRBV6-5 and TRBJ2-5; TRBD2 might be the D (7 bases). The CDR3 length is 14 residues. Trimming stripped 2 bases from V and 4 bases from J, with 11 bases between. In germline, CDR1 is MNHEY, CDR2 SVGAGI.

This chain joins TRBV28 and TRBJ2-7; D gene unclear. V lost 5 bases, J lost 3 bases, and 8 bases lay in between. Germline V lookup: CDR1 MDHEN, CDR2 SYDVKM. CDR3 length: 12 amino acids. The CDR3 DNA reads TGTGCCAGCAGTGAACAGCGCTACGAGCAGTACTTC. Translation gives CASSEQRYEQYF.

This rearrangement joins TRBV29-1 to TRBJ1-2, with 8 bases aligning to TRBD1. V gave up 4 bases and J gave up 6 bases; unmatched junction bases: 7. The CDR3 sequence is 13 residues long. Germline V gene sequence: CDR1 SQVTM, CDR2 ANQGSEA. CDR3 DNA sequence: TGCAGCGTTGGGTCAGGGGGCTTAGATGGCTACACCTTC. Protein sequence: CSVGSGGLDGYTF.

This rearrangement joins TRBV13 to TRBJ2-3, with TRBD1 matching 9 bases. From germline, CDR1 is PRHDT and CDR2 FYEKMQ (reference sequence). The V gene end was trimmed by 5 bases and the J gene end by 6 bases; junction bases not matched to a gene: 6. The CDR3 is 14 amino acids. This CDR3 is CASSLRTGADTQYF. Here the CDR3 DNA reads TGTGCCAGCAGCCTACGGACAGGGGCCGATACGCAGTATTTT.

V and J are TRBV7-2 and TRBJ2-7; TRBD1 aligns across 7 bases. Germline assignment: CDR1 SGHTA and CDR2 FQGNSA. The CDR3 runs to 15 residues. V was clipped by 7 bases and J by 2 bases; unmatched bases: 11. The CDR3 bases are TGTGCCAGCACCAAAACGGACAGGCGACCCTACGAGCAGTACTTC. Protein sequence: CASTKTDRRPYEQYF.

The sample holds one count of this clone. This chain uses TRBV4-3 with TRBJ1-3; D not certain. Trimming left V 0 bases short and J 0 bases short, with 6 bases between. Germline CDR1 is LGHNA and CDR2 is YSLEER. CDR3 length: 15 amino acids. This CDR3 reads CASSQEVVSGNTIYF. The CDR3 DNA sequence: TGCGCCAGCAGCCAAGAAGTAGTCTCTGGAAACACCATATATTTT.

This clone appeared once. J is TRBJ2-3 and V is TRBV10-3, with 14 positions matching TRBD2. J gave up 4 bases and V 8 bases, and 17 bases lay outside the gene matches. CDR3 length: 19 residues. Germline values: CDR1 ENHRY, CDR2 SYGVKD. This CDR3 is CAIGEPGGTSGRRADTQYF. DNA for the CDR3: TGTGCCATCGGGGAACCTGGGGGGACTAGCGGGAGAAGGGCAGATACGCAGTATTTT.

Details on this clone: Other DNA sequences from this sample encode an identical CDR3 as well. In nucleotides, the CDR3 is TGCGCCAGCAGCTTGGGACAGAGCTACGAGCAGTACTTC. Encoded protein: CASSLGQSYEQYF. This chain joins TRBV5-1 and TRBJ2-7; possibly TRBD1 for D (5 bases). This CDR3 is 13 amino acids long. V was trimmed by 0 bases and J by 3 bases, leaving 7 bases between them. Germline CDR1 SGHRS, CDR2 YFSETQ.

The rearrangement uses TRBV6-1 and TRBJ2-7; 12 positions agree with TRBD1. This CDR3 comprises 15 residues. V dropped 6 bases and J dropped 5; count of bases not matched to a gene: 8. The V gene's germline CDR1 is MNHNS and CDR2 SASEGT. The CDR3 DNA reads as TGTGCCAGCAGGGCGATAGGGACAGGGGGCGACGAGCAGTACTTC. Amino acid sequence: CASRAIGTGGDEQYF.

The CDR3 loop reads CASSIKQETQYF. The CDR3 DNA reads TGTGCCAGCAGTATCAAGCAAGAGACCCAGTACTTC. The chain is built from TRBV6-1 and TRBJ2-5; no reliable D call. The CDR3 is made up of 12 amino acids. Germline V gene sequence: CDR1 MNHNS, CDR2 SASEGT. Trimming stripped 5 bases from V and 2 bases from J, with 6 bases between.

A single count supports this clone. The rearrangement links TRBV28 to TRBJ1-5; perhaps TRBD1 as D (5 bases). Germline V gene data show CDR1 as MDHEN and CDR2 as SYDVKM. This CDR3 is 15 amino acids long. V lost 3 bases and J lost 5, with 14 bases in between. DNA of the CDR3: TGTGCCAGCAGTTTCCTGACTCAGGGAGATCAGCCCCAGCATTTT. Translation gives CASSFLTQGDQPQHF.

V and J are TRBV19 and TRBJ2-3, with no clear D. The CDR3 covers 13 residues. Germline CDR1 reads LNHDA; CDR2 reads SQIVND (reference sequence). V dropped 5 bases and J dropped 0 bases, with 6 bases sitting between them. CDR3 protein: CASSVTSTDTQYF. Written as DNA, the CDR3 is TGTGCCAGTAGTGTGACTAGCACAGATACGCAGTATTTT.

The chain combines TRBV5-1 with TRBJ2-4; TRBD1 matches at 7 bases. Germline loops: CDR1 SGHRS, CDR2 YFSETQ. The CDR3 length is 14 residues. The V gene end was trimmed by 0 bases and the J gene end by 6 bases; junction bases not matched to a gene: 3. In DNA, the CDR3 is TGCGCCAGCAGCTTGGCAAGGGACAGAAACATTCAGTACTTC. Its protein product is CASSLARDRNIQYF.

The chain links TRBV5-1 to TRBJ2-5, with a weak D call TRBD1 (6 bases). Germline V CDR1 and CDR2: SGHRS, YFSETQ. This CDR3 contains 14 residues. V lost 3 bases to trimming and J lost 4 bases, with 13 bases between them. CDR3: CASSSTGYGETQYF. The CDR3 coding sequence is TGCGCCAGCAGCTCCACAGGGTATGGAGAGACCCAGTACTTC.

The J gene is TRBJ1-5, the V gene TRBV7-2; 8 bases are a match to TRBD1. Germline CDR1 and CDR2: SGHTA and FQGNSA. This CDR3 is 16 amino acids long. The trim removed 3 bases at V and 1 base at J, leaving 5 bases unmatched. CDR3 bases: TGTGCCAGCAGCTTGGTCGGGACAGGAAGCAATCAGCCCCAGCATTTT. It is translated as CASSLVGTGSNQPQHF.